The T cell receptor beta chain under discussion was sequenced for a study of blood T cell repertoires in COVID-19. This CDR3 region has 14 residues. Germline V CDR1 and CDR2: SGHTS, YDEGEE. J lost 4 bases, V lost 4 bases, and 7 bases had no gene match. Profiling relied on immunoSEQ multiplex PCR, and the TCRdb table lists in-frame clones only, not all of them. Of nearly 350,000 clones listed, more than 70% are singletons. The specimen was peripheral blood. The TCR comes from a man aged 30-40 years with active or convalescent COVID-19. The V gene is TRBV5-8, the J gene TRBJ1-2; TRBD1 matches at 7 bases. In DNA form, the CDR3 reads TGTGCCAGCAGCATTCGTCAGGGGGTCTATGGCTACACCTTC. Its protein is CASSIRQGVYGYTF. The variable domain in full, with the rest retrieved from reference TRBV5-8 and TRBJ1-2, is EAGVTQSPTHLIKTRGQQATLRCSPISGHTSVYWYQQALGLGLQFLLWYDEGEERNRGNFPPRFSGRQFPNYSSELNVNALELEDSALYLCASSIRQGVYGYTFGSGTRLTVV.